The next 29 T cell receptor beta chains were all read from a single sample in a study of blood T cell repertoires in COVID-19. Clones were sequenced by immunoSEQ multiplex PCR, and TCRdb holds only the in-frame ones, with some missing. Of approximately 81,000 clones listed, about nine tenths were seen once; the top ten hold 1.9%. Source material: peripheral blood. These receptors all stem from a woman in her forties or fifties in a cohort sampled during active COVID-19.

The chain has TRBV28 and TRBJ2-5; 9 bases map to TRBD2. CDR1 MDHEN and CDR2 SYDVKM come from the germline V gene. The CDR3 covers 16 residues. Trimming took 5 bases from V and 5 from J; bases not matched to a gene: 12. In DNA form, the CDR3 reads TGTGCCAGCAGTCTATTGGCGGGAGGGCAGCGGGAGACCCAGTACTTC. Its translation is CASSLLAGGQRETQYF.

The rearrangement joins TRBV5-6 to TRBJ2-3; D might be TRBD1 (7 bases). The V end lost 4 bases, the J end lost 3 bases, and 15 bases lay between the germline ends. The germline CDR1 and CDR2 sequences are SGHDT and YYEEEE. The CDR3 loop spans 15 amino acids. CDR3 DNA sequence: TGTGCCAGCAGCCGCGGGACAGTTCTTACAGATACGCAGTATTTT. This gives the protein CASSRGTVLTDTQYF.

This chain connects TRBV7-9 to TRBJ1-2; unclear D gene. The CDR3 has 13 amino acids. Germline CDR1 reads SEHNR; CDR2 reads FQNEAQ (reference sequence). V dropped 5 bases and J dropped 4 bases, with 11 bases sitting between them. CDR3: CASSPYISYGYTF. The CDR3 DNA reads TGTGCCAGCAGCCCTTACATCAGCTATGGCTACACCTTC.

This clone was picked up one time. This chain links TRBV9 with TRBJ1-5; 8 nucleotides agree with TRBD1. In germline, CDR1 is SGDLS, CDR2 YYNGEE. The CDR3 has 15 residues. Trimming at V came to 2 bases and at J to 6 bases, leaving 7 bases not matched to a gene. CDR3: CASSVSDRAGQPQHF. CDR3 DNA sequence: TGTGCCAGCAGCGTCTCGGACAGGGCCGGTCAGCCCCAGCATTTT. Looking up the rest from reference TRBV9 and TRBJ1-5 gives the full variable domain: DSGVTQTPKHLITATGQRVTLRCSPRSGDLSVYWYQQSLDQGLQFLIQYYNGEERAKGNILERFSAQQFPDLHSELNLSSLELGDSALYFCASSVSDRAGQPQHFGDGTRLSIL.

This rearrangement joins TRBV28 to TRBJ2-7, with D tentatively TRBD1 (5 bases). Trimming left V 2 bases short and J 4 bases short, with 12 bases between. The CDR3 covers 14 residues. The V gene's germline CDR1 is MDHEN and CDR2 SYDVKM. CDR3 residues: CASSLPTANYEQYF. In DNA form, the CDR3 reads TGTGCCAGCAGTTTACCGACAGCCAATTACGAGCAGTACTTC.

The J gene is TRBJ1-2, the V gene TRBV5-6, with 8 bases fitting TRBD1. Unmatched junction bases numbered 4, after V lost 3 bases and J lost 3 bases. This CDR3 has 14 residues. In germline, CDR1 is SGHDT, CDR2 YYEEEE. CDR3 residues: CASSWGQDHYGYTF. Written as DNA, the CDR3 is TGTGCCAGCAGCTGGGGACAGGACCACTATGGCTACACCTTC.

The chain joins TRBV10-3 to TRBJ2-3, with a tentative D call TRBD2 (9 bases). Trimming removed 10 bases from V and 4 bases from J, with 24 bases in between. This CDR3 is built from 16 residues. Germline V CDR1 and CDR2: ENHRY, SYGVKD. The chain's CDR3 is CATGQGSGSSADTQYF. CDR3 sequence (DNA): TGTGCCACCGGACAGGGTAGCGGGAGTAGCGCAGATACGCAGTATTTT.

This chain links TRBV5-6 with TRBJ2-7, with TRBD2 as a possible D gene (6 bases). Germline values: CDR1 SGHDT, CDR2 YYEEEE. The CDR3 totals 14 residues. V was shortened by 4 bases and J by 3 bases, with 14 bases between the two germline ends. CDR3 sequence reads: CASSRALANYEQYF. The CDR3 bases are TGTGCCAGCAGCCGGGCCCTAGCGAACTACGAGCAGTACTTC.

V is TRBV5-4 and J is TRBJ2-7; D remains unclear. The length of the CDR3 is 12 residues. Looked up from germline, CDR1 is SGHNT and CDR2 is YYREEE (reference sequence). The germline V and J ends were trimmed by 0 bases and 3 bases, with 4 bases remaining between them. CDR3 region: CASSLDNYEQYF. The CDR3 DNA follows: TGTGCCAGCAGCTTGGACAACTACGAGCAGTACTTC.

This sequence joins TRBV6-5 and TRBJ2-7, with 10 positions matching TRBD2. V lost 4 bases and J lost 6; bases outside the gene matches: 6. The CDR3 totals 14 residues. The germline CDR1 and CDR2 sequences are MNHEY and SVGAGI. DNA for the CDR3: TGTGCCAGCAGTTCCCCGGGACTAGCGTCCGAGCAGTACTTC. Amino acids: CASSSPGLASEQYF.

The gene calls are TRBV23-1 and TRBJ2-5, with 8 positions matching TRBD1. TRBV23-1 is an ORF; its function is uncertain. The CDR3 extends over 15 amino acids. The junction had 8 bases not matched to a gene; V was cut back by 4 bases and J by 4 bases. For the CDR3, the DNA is TGCGCCAGCAGTCCCGGACAGGGACGGGCAGAGACCCAGTACTTC. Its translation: CASSPGQGRAETQYF.

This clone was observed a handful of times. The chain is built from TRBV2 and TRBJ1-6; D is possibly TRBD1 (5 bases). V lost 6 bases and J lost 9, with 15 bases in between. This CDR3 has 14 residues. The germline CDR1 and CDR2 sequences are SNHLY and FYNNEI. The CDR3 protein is CASRTQGVGSPLHF. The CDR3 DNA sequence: TGTGCCAGCAGAACGCAGGGTGTTGGTTCACCCCTCCACTTT. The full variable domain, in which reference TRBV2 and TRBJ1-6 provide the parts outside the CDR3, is EPEVTQTPSHQVTQMGQEVILRCVPISNHLYFYWYRQILGQKVEFLVSFYNNEISEKSEIFDDQFSVERPDGSNFTLKIRSTKLEDSAMYFCASRTQGVGSPLHFGNGTRLTVT.

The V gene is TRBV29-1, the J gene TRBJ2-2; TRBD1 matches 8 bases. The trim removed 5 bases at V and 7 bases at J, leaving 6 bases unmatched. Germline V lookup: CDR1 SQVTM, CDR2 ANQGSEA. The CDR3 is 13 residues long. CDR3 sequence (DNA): TGCAGCGTTTCAGGCGGGACAGGCGGGGAGCTGTTTTTT. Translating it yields CSVSGGTGGELFF.

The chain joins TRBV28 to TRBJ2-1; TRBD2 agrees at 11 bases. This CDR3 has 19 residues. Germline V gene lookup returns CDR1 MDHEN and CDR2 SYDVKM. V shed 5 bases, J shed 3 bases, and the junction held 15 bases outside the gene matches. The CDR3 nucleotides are TGTGCCAGCAGTGTCACGGCGGCTAGCGGGAGGCCTAGCTACAATGAGCAGTTCTTC. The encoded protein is CASSVTAASGRPSYNEQFF.

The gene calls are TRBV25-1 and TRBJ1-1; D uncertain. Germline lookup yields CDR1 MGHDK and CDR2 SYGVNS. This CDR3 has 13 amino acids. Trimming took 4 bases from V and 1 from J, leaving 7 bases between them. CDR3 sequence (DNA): TGTGCCAGCAGTGCCGCAGGGAACACTGAAGCTTTCTTT. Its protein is CASSAAGNTEAFF.

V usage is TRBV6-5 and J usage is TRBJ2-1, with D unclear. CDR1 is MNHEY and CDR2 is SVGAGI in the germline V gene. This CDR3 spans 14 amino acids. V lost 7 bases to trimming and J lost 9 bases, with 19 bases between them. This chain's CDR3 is CASIIGSGVVEQFF. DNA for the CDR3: TGTGCCAGCATCATTGGGTCCGGAGTGGTTGAGCAGTTCTTC.

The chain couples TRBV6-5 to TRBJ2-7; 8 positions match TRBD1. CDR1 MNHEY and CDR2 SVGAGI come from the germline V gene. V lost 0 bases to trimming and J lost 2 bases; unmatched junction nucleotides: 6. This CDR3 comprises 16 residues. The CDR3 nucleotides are TGTGCCAGCAGTTACTCGCCGGACAGGGCACCCTACGAGCAGTACTTC. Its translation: CASSYSPDRAPYEQYF.

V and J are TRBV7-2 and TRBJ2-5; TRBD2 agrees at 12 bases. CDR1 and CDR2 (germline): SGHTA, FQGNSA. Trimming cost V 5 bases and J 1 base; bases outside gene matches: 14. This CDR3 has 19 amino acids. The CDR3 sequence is CASSARLAGVFPFQETQYF. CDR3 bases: TGTGCCAGCAGCGCCCGACTAGCGGGAGTTTTCCCTTTCCAAGAGACCCAGTACTTC.

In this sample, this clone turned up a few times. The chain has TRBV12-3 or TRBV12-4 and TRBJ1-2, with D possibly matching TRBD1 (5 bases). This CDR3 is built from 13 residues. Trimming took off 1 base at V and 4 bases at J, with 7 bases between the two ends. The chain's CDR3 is CASSLGGRYGYTF. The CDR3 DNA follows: TGTGCCAGCAGTTTAGGGGGCCGCTATGGCTACACCTTC.

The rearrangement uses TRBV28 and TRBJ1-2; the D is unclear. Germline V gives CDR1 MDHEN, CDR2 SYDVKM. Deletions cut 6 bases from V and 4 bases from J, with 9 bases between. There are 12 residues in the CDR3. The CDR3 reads CASRSLSYGYTF. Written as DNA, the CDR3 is TGTGCCAGCAGGAGCCTAAGCTATGGCTACACCTTC.

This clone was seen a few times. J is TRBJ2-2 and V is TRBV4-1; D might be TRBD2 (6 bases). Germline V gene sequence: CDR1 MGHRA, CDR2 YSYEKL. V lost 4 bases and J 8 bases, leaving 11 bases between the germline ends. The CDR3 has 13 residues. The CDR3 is CASSLGGAGELFF. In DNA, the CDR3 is TGCGCCAGCAGCCTAGGAGGGGCTGGGGAGCTGTTTTTT.

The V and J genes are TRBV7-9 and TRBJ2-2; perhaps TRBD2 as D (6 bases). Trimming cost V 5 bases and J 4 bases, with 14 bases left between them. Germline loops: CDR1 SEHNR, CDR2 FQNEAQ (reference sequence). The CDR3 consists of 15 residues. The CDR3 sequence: CASSERLVSTGELFF. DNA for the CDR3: TGTGCCAGCAGCGAGCGACTAGTATCCACCGGGGAGCTGTTTTTT.

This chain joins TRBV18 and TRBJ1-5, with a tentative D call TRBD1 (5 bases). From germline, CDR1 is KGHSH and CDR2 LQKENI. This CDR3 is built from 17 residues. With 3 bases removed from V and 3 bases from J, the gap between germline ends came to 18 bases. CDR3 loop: CASSPRSRTLANQPQHF. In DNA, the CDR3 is TGTGCCAGCTCACCCAGGAGTCGGACATTAGCCAATCAGCCCCAGCATTTT.

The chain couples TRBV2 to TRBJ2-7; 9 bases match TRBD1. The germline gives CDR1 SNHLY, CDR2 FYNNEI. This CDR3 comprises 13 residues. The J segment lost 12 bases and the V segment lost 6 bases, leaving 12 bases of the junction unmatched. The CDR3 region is CASSYTGTGYPYF. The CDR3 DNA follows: TGTGCCAGCAGCTATACCGGGACAGGGTATCCGTACTTC.

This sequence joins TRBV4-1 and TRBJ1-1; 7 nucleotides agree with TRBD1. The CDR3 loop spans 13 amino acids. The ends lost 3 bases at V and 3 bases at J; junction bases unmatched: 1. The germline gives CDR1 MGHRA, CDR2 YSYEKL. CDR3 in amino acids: CASSQQGDTEAFF. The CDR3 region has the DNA TGCGCCAGCAGCCAGCAGGGGGACACTGAAGCTTTCTTT.

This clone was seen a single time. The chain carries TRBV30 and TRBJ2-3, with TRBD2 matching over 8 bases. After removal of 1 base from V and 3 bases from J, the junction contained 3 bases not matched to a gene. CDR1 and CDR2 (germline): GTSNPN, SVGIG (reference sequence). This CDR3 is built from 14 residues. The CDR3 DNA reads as TGTGCCTGGAGTGGACTAGCGTGGACAGATACGCAGTATTTT. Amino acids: CAWSGLAWTDTQYF.

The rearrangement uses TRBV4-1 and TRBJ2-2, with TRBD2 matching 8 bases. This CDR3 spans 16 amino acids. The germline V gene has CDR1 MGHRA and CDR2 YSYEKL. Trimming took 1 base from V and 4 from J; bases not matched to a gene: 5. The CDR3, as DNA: TGCGCCAGCAGCCAAGCTAGCGGGCCTCGCACCGGGGAGCTGTTTTTT. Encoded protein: CASSQASGPRTGELFF.

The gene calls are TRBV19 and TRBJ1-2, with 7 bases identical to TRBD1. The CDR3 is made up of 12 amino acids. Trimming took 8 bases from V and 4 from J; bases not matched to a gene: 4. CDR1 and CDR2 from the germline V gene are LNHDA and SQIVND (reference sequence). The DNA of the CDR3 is TGTGCCAGTCGACAGGGAGTCTATGGCTACACCTTC. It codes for CASRQGVYGYTF.

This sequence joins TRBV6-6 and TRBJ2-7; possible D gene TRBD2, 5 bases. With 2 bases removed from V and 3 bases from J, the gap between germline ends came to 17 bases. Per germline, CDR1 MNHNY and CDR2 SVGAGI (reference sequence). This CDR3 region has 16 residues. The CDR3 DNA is TGTGCCAGCAGTTACGACTCCGGGAATGAGGACTACGAGCAGTACTTC. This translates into CASSYDSGNEDYEQYF.